The clone carrying this T cell receptor beta chain was seen repeatedly, ten times or more. The sample belongs to a study of CD8 T cells in ankylosing spondylitis. Trimming cost V 4 bases and J 4 bases, with 12 bases left between them. CDR3 size: 14 residues. The V gene's germline CDR1 is SGHRS and CDR2 YFSETQ. A single record per CDR3 protein comes from TCRdb applying MiXCR to the 5' RACE reads. The table lists around 300,000 distinct CDR3 sequences, 14% to 15% of them singletons. The chain is built from TRBV5-1 and TRBJ1-3; D unresolved. Material: blood, either unsorted or a sorted T cell fraction (not recorded which). This TCR was sampled from a male donor with ankylosing spondylitis or in good health (not recorded which). CDR3 bases: TGCGCCAGCAGCCCCCTGCCCTCCGGAAACACCATATATTTT. This gives the protein CASSPLPSGNTIYF.